This T cell receptor beta chain was sequenced in a study of T cell clonotyping in hematopoietic cell transplantation. The time point is: recipient sample about 28 days before transplant, after cytoreduction. Notes on this clone: Its antigen remains unknown.

Measured with immunoSEQ multiplex PCR; TCRdb has only the in-frame clones, and not every one. The data show some 16,000 clones, about 92% seen once. Study results and limitations: Recipient TCR diversity dropped after transplant; expanded clonotypes rose from day 30 to 180.

J was trimmed by 8 bases and V by 6 bases; bases with no gene match: 10. CDR3 size: 15 residues. Germline values: CDR1 MNHNY, CDR2 SVGAGI (reference sequence). The chain has TRBV6-6 and TRBJ1-6, with 7 bases matching TRBD1. The sequencing here drew on peripheral blood mononuclear cells, taken before stem cell transplant. This TCR came from a man younger than 35 with biphenotypic leukemia. Some clones in this sample may be carry-over from other donors' samples. CDR3 sequence: CASSVSGTDYSPLHF. DNA of the CDR3: TGTGCCAGCAGCGTCTCCGGGACAGACTATTCACCCCTCCACTTT.